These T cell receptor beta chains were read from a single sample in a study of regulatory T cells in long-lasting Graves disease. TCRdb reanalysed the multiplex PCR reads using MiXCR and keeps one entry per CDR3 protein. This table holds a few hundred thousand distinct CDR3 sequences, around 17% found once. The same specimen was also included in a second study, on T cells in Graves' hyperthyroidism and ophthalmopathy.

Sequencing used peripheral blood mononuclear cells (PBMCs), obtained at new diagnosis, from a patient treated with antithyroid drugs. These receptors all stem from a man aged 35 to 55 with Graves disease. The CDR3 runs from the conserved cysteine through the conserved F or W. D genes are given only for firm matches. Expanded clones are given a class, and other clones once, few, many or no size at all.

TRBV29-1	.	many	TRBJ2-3	CSVRGRRTDTQYF	TGCAGCGTTAGGGGTAGACGCACAGATACGCAGTATTTT
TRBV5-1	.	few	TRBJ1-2	CASSFSGAGDGYTF	TGCGCCAGCAGCTTCAGCGGGGCAGGAGATGGCTACACCTTC
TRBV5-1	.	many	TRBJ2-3	CASSLYVGGRTDTQYF	TGCGCCAGCAGCTTGTACGTCGGGGGCCGCACAGATACGCAGTATTTT
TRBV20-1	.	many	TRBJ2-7	CSARYPSRPRHEQYF	TGCAGTGCTCGCTACCCCTCCAGGCCACGCCACGAGCAGTACTTC
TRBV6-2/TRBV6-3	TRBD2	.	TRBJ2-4	CASSSTSGGNIQYF	TGTGCCAGCAGTTCGACTAGCGGGGGGAACATTCAGTACTTC
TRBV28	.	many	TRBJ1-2	CASSLSQGNSRNGYTF	TGTGCCAGCAGTTTATCGCAGGGGAATAGTCGGAATGGCTACACCTTC
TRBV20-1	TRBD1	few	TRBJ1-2	CSARDSLLGGYTF	TGCAGTGCGAGGGACAGTCTACTGGGGGGCTACACCTTC
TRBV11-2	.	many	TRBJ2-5	CASSRVGETQYF	TGTGCCAGCAGCCGAGTAGGGGAGACCCAGTACTTC
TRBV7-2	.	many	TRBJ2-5	CASSLVGGRETQYF	TGTGCCAGCAGCTTAGTAGGCGGCAGGGAGACCCAGTACTTC
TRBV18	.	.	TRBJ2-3	CASSPILAFDTQYF	TGTGCCAGCTCACCGATTCTTGCGTTCGATACGCAGTATTTT
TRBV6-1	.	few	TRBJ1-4	CASSEWTENEKLFF	TGTGCCAGCAGTGAATGGACAGAGAATGAAAAACTGTTTTTT
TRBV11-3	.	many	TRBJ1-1	CASSPQTGMNTEAFF	TGTGCCAGCAGCCCCCAAACCGGGATGAACACTGAAGCTTTCTTT
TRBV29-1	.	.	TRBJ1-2	CSGGGNYGYTF	TGCAGCGGAGGGGGGAACTATGGCTACACCTTC
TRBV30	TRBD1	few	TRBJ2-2	CAWSQTGTDTGELFF	TGTGCCTGGAGTCAAACCGGGACAGACACCGGGGAGCTGTTTTTT
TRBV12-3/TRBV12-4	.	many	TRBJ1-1	CASSPGVVQAEAFF	TGTGCCAGCAGTCCAGGGGTAGTTCAGGCTGAAGCTTTCTTT
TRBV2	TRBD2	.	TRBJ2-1	CASNLISGNSLKNEQFF	TGTGCCAGCAACCTTATTAGCGGGAACAGCCTAAAGAATGAGCAGTTCTTC
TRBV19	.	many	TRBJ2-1	CASSRRGYEQFF	TGTGCCAGTAGTCGCAGGGGATATGAGCAGTTCTTC
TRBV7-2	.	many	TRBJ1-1	CASSPWGPGTEAFF	TGTGCCAGCAGCCCTTGGGGGCCGGGCACTGAAGCTTTCTTT
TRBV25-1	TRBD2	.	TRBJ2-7	CASSEPPGTSGGSEQYF	TGTGCCAGCAGTGAACCCCCTGGGACTAGCGGGGGCAGCGAGCAGTACTTC
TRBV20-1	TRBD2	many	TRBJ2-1	CSARDRGGAFYNEQFF	TGCAGTGCTAGAGATCGGGGGGGCGCTTTCTACAATGAGCAGTTCTTC
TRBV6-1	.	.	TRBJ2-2	CATNRVGELFF	TGTGCCACCAACAGGGTTGGGGAGCTGTTTTTT
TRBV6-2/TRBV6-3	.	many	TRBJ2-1	CASSYLWLNNEQFF	TGTGCCAGCAGTTATTTGTGGTTAAACAATGAGCAGTTCTTC
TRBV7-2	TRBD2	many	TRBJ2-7	CASSPLASGSYEQYF	TGTGCCAGCAGCCCCCTTGCTAGCGGATCCTACGAGCAGTACTTC
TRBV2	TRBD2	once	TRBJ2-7	CASSAERGGAWQYF	TGTGCCAGCAGTGCGGAGCGGGGGGGCGCGTGGCAGTACTTC
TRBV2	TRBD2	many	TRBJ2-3	CASSEAATSGGSTDTQYF	TGTGCCAGCAGTGAAGCGGCGACTAGCGGGGGGAGCACAGATACGCAGTATTTT
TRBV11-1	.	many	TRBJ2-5	CASSPAGPRPAQYF	TGTGCCAGCAGCCCTGCGGGACCCCGTCCGGCCCAGTACTTC
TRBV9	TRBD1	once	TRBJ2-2	CASSAPLDRGDTGELFF	TGTGCCAGCAGCGCCCCGTTGGACAGGGGCGACACCGGGGAGCTGTTTTTT
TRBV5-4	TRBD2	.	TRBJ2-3	CASSGREGAQYF	TGTGCCAGCAGCGGGAGGGAGGGCGCGCAGTATTTT
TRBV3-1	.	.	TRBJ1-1	CASSQDFPGANTEAFF	TGTGCCAGCAGCCAAGATTTTCCAGGGGCTAACACTGAAGCTTTCTTT
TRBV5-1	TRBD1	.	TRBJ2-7	CASSPLGQESYEQYF	TGCGCCAGCAGCCCACTGGGACAGGAGTCCTACGAGCAGTACTTC
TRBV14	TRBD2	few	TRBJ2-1	CASSRSGGTTTHNEQFF	TGTGCCAGCAGCCGAAGCGGCGGGACTACCACCCACAATGAGCAGTTCTTC
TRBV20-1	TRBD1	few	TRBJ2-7	CSATGQGAYEQYF	TGCAGCGCCACGGGACAGGGGGCCTACGAGCAGTACTTC
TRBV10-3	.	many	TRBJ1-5	CAASSTGQPQHF	TGTGCCGCCAGTAGTACGGGCCAGCCCCAGCATTTT
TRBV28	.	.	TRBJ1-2	CASNTGGFPNYGYTF	TGTGCCAGCAATACTGGGGGGTTTCCTAACTATGGCTACACCTTC
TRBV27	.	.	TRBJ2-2	CASRPPHREPTGELFF	TGTGCCAGCAGGCCCCCCCACAGGGAACCCACCGGGGAGCTGTTTTTT
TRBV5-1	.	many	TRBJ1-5	CASSNAGFRGGPQHF	TGTGCCAGCAGCAACGCGGGATTCCGGGGAGGGCCCCAGCATTTT
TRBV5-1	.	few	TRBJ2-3	CASSLGQDADTQYF	TGCGCCAGCAGCTTGGGTCAGGACGCAGATACGCAGTATTTT
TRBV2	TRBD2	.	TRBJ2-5	CASPGGGRDQETQYF	TGTGCCAGCCCGGGGGGGGGGAGGGATCAAGAGACCCAGTACTTC
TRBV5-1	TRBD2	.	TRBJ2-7	CASSQVAGACEQYF	TGCGCCAGCAGCCAAGTAGCGGGGGCCTGCGAGCAGTACTTC
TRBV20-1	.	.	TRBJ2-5	CSARSAGYETQYF	TGCAGTGCTAGGAGTGCCGGTTATGAGACCCAGTACTTC
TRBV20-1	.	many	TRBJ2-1	CSARVGWQQTNNEQFF	TGCAGTGCTAGAGTCGGGTGGCAACAGACGAACAATGAGCAGTTCTTC
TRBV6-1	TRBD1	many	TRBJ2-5	CASSLRTGLRAQYF	TGTGCCAGCAGTCTCAGGACAGGGTTGAGAGCCCAGTACTTC
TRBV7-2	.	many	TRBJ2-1	CASSLRRADNEQFF	TGTGCCAGCAGCTTACGGCGGGCAGACAATGAGCAGTTCTTC
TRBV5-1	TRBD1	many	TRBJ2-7	CASSLGTGQLSYEQYF	TGCGCCAGCAGCTTGGGGACAGGACAACTTAGCTACGAGCAGTACTTC
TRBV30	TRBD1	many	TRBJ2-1	CAWSVLTGTEQFF	TGTGCCTGGAGTGTACTGACAGGGACTGAGCAGTTCTTC
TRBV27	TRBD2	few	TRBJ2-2	CASRSDGRVGGELFF	TGTGCCAGCAGATCGGATGGGAGGGTTGGCGGGGAGCTGTTTTTT
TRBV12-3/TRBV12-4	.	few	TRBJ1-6	CAGSLNTNSPLHF	TGTGCCGGCAGTTTAAACACTAATTCACCCCTCCACTTT
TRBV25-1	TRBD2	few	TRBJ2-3	CASSEPGQGGADTQYF	TGTGCCAGCAGTGAACCCGGCCAGGGAGGGGCAGATACGCAGTATTTT
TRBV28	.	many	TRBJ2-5	CASTKSGSVRVTQYF	TGTGCCAGCACCAAATCGGGGTCCGTAAGAGTGACCCAGTACTTC
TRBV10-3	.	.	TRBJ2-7	CAIRGASPEQYF	TGTGCCATCAGGGGGGCATCCCCCGAGCAGTACTTC
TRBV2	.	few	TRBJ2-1	CASSVETRIDEQFF	TGTGCCAGCAGTGTGGAGACTAGGATCGATGAGCAGTTCTTC
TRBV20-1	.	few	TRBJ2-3	CSARYRTSTDTQYF	TGCAGTGCTAGATACAGAACAAGCACAGATACGCAGTATTTT
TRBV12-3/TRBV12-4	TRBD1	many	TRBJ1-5	CASSFGQGYSNQPQHF	TGTGCCAGCAGTTTTGGACAGGGATATAGCAATCAGCCCCAGCATTTT